The 19 T cell receptor beta chains below all came from one sample that was sequenced in a study of blood T cell repertoires in COVID-19. The assay was immunoSEQ multiplex PCR, and TCRdb's table has in-frame clones only and misses some. The repertoire holds around 130,000 clones, with roughly 80% as singletons. Sequenced material: peripheral blood. Receptors were obtained from a man aged 55 to 70 with acute or convalescent COVID-19.

This clone was seen just once. The CDR3 spells CATSSNGLAGGEQFF. Written as DNA, the CDR3 is TGTGCCACCAGTTCTAATGGACTAGCGGGAGGTGAGCAGTTCTTC. V usage is TRBV24-1 and J usage is TRBJ2-1; 14 nucleotides line up with TRBD2. The CDR3 spans 15 residues. Looked up from germline, CDR1 is KGHDR and CDR2 is SFDVKD. The ends lost 6 bases at V and 9 bases at J; junction bases unmatched: 6.

The genes are TRBV19 and TRBJ2-1, with 13 bases identical to TRBD2. Trimming removed 2 bases from V and 10 bases from J; junction bases left unmatched: 11. Per germline, CDR1 LNHDA and CDR2 SQIVND (reference sequence). CDR3 length: 17 amino acids. The CDR3 region has the DNA TGTGCCAGTAGTATAACGGGACTAGCGGGACGCCAGGGGGAGCAGTTCTTC. As protein: CASSITGLAGRQGEQFF.

The rearrangement links TRBV3-1 (or the pseudogene TRBV3-2) to TRBJ2-7; 12 positions match TRBD1. Germline trimming cut 4 bases from V and 4 bases from J; bases unmatched to any gene: 11. Germline lookup yields CDR1 LGHDT and CDR2 YNNKEL (reference sequence). The CDR3 covers 17 residues. This CDR3 is CASSLLAGTGGSYEQYF. CDR3 in DNA: TGTGCCAGCAGCCTCTTGGCCGGGACAGGGGGCTCGTACGAGCAGTACTTC.

The V gene is TRBV5-1, the J gene TRBJ1-2; D may be TRBD1 (5 bases). V was trimmed by 0 bases and J by 2 bases, leaving 5 bases between them. The CDR3 is 13 residues long. Germline V gives CDR1 SGHRS, CDR2 YFSETQ. CDR3 coding DNA: TGCGCCAGCAGCTTGGAGGGGAACTATGGCTACACCTTC. Residues: CASSLEGNYGYTF.

The rearrangement joins TRBV7-2 to TRBJ2-7, with D tentatively TRBD2 (7 bases). V lost 0 bases and J lost 3, with 9 bases in between. Germline V lookup: CDR1 SGHTA, CDR2 FQGNSA. The CDR3 has 14 amino acids. DNA of the CDR3: TGTGCCAGCAGCTTAGCGGGGGGGCTCTACGAGCAGTACTTC. As protein: CASSLAGGLYEQYF.

CDR3 protein: CASSGGGLAGPKTPGELFF. Here the CDR3 DNA reads TGTGCCAGCAGCGGGGGGGGACTAGCGGGACCCAAAACCCCCGGGGAGCTGTTTTTT. This rearrangement joins TRBV9 to TRBJ2-2; TRBD2 matches at 13 bases. Germline CDR1 is SGDLS and CDR2 is YYNGEE. This CDR3 has 19 residues. Germline trimming cut 3 bases from V and 6 bases from J; bases unmatched to any gene: 14.

The V gene is TRBV6-6, the J gene TRBJ2-7, with D possibly TRBD1 on 5 matching bases. Per germline, CDR1 MNHNY and CDR2 SVGAGI (reference sequence). The ends were cut back, 4 bases at V and 2 bases at J, with 6 bases in the middle. This CDR3 spans 12 amino acids. CDR3 sequence (DNA): TGTGCCAGCAGTTCAGGGACCTACGAGCAGTACTTC. This codes for CASSSGTYEQYF.

The chain links TRBV5-1 to TRBJ2-7, with 10 bases aligning to TRBD2. J lost 0 bases, V lost 4 bases, and 7 bases had no gene match. The germline V gene has CDR1 SGHRS and CDR2 YFSETQ. This CDR3 has 16 amino acids. The CDR3 bases are TGCGCCAGCAGCCCGGGACTAGCGTCACGCTCCTACGAGCAGTACTTC. Translated, it gives CASSPGLASRSYEQYF.

The V call is TRBV19, the J call TRBJ1-5; possible D gene TRBD1, 5 bases. The V gene lost 3 bases and the J gene lost 8 bases, with 14 bases spanning the gap. Germline assignment: CDR1 LNHDA and CDR2 SQIVND (reference sequence). The CDR3 is 14 amino acids. The DNA of the CDR3 is TGTGCCAGTAGTATTCCCCAGGGTAAGAAGCCCCAGCATTTT. It specifies CASSIPQGKKPQHF.

The V gene is TRBV19, the J gene TRBJ2-7; 10 bases agree with TRBD2. The V gene's germline CDR1 is LNHDA and CDR2 SQIVND (reference sequence). V gave up 8 bases and J gave up 2 bases; unmatched junction bases: 6. The length of the CDR3 is 14 residues. The chain's CDR3 is CASQGAGGPYEQYF. The CDR3 region has the DNA TGTGCCAGTCAAGGAGCGGGAGGGCCCTACGAGCAGTACTTC.

This chain joins TRBV11-2 and TRBJ1-2; tentative D call: TRBD1 (6 bases). This CDR3 region has 15 residues. V gave up 5 bases and J gave up 4 bases, with 17 bases separating them. Germline loops: CDR1 SGHAT, CDR2 FQNNGV. CDR3 loop: CASSPAGGLGYGYTF. The CDR3 DNA follows: TGTGCCAGCAGCCCCGCGGGGGGCCTGGGCTATGGCTACACCTTC.

The chain combines TRBV6-5 with TRBJ1-1, with D possibly being TRBD1 (6 bases). This CDR3 is 14 amino acids long. The V gene's germline CDR1 is MNHEY and CDR2 SVGAGI. V was clipped by 5 bases and J by 2 bases, with 12 bases between them. CDR3 DNA: TGTGCCAGCAGTAAGGGACAAATTAACACTGAAGCTTTCTTT. Its translation is CASSKGQINTEAFF.

This clone has only a few counts. This sequence joins TRBV25-1 and TRBJ1-1; unclear D gene. This CDR3 has 13 residues. Per germline, CDR1 MGHDK and CDR2 SYGVNS. The V end lost 2 bases, the J end lost 4 bases, and 8 bases lay between the germline ends. Here the CDR3 DNA reads TGTGCCAGCAGTGAACCCGGGATCACTGAAGCTTTCTTT. It is translated as CASSEPGITEAFF.

This chain links TRBV4-1 with TRBJ1-2; perhaps TRBD1 as D (6 bases). The CDR3 has 15 residues. Deletions cut 0 bases from V and 2 bases from J, with 10 bases between. Germline CDR1 reads MGHRA; CDR2 reads YSYEKL. CDR3 sequence (DNA): TGCGCCAGCAGCCAAGAGCCAGGGGCAAACTATGGCTACACCTTC. This codes for CASSQEPGANYGYTF.

The rearrangement links TRBV28 to TRBJ2-7; perhaps TRBD2 as D (6 bases). This CDR3 has 15 residues. V lost 3 bases, J lost 3 bases, and 15 bases lay in between. The germline V gene encodes CDR1 MDHEN and CDR2 SYDVKM. CDR3 sequence (DNA): TGTGCCAGCAGTTTTCCCCCCTTCGGGGGCTACGAGCAGTACTTC. Its protein product is CASSFPPFGGYEQYF.

This chain connects TRBV7-8 to TRBJ2-3; maybe TRBD1 (6 bases). Germline CDR1 SGHVS, CDR2 FQNEAQ. This CDR3 region has 16 residues. The V end was cut by 3 bases, the J end by 2 bases, with 15 bases between. In DNA, the CDR3 is TGTGCCAGCAGCTTGGTAACGGGACACGACACAGATACGCAGTATTTT. Protein: CASSLVTGHDTDTQYF.

This clone was counted a single time. The chain joins TRBV23-1 to TRBJ2-2; D perhaps matches TRBD1 (5 bases). TRBV23-1 is designated an ORF whose function remains uncertain. The ends were cut back, 4 bases at V and 6 bases at J, with 15 bases in the middle. The CDR3 is made up of 15 amino acids. CDR3 nucleotides: TGCGCCAGCAGTCGTAAGACAGTTCGCGCCGGGGAGCTGTTTTTT. Protein: CASSRKTVRAGELFF.

V and J are TRBV6-5 and TRBJ2-7, with TRBD1 matching over 7 bases. Per the germline V gene, CDR1 is MNHEY and CDR2 is SVGAGI. CDR3 size: 13 residues. With 5 bases clipped from V and 3 bases from J, the junction kept 4 bases outside the gene matches. The CDR3 here is CASSPGQDYEQYF. In nucleotides, the CDR3 is TGTGCCAGCAGTCCCGGACAGGACTACGAGCAGTACTTC.

This sequence joins TRBV19 and TRBJ1-2; D may be TRBD1 (5 bases). The CDR3 has 16 amino acids. Germline assignment: CDR1 LNHDA and CDR2 SQIVND (reference sequence). V gave up 6 bases and J gave up 2 bases, with 19 bases separating them. As DNA, the CDR3 is TGTGCCAGTAGACCAAACCAGGCAGGGAGGAACTATGGCTACACCTTC. This sequence encodes CASRPNQAGRNYGYTF. The full variable domain, completed using reference TRBV19 and TRBJ1-2, is DGGITQSPKYLFRKEGQNVTLSCEQNLNHDAMYWYRQDPGQGLRLIYYSQIVNDFQKGDIAEGYSVSREKKESFPLTVTSAQKNPTAFYLCASRPNQAGRNYGYTFGSGTRLTVV.